The entry below describes one T cell receptor (beta chain). This receptor's antigen is unknown. The record has no base qualities; no much larger clone is one base away. This entry belongs to a study of cytomegalovirus exposure and HLA in healthy donors (dated by TCRdb to about 2017). Notes on the research overall: The approximately 710 repertoires of the first cohort and the roughly 110 validation repertoires were produced on the same platform, according to a later analysis. The study aimed to test whether cataloging public T cell receptors could reveal signatures of past pathogen exposure. In addition to the first cohort of 650 to 750 subjects, a separate validation cohort of some 120 different subjects was used. To predict cytomegalovirus infection status, the study brought together high-throughput TCR immunosequencing, statistical association of individual TCRs with disease status, and machine learning. Broad study findings and their caveats: Subsequent analysis determined that TCRs grouped into clusters in the first cohort also showed a tendency toward co-occurrence across the 130 or so validation repertoires, and roughly 95% of cluster scores exceeded 0. Most TCR sequences were seen in very few donors, while some public TCRs were found in many individuals. The study gave a list of over 150 TCR beta chains associated with cytomegalovirus. It was suggested by the authors that the approach could potentially be generalized to other disease states and immunological phenotypes. In both the original and validation cohorts, the classifier was reported to diagnose cytomegalovirus status with high specificity and sensitivity. The validation cohort had no HLA typing available for a later analysis, so co-occurrence within that cohort was assessed over all 110 or so repertoires. In vitro tests confirmed that a few of the cytomegalovirus-associated TCR beta chains recognize cytomegalovirus antigens.

Library creation used the immunoSEQ multiplex PCR assay. From the authors' description of their analysis: A statistical classification framework was built for diagnosing cytomegalovirus status from the catalog of TCR beta chain sequences. TCRdb took this table from immuneACCESS and kept in-frame rearrangements with V and J called. Such tables lack part of the clones; where checked against another copy, unresolved V genes explain under half of the gap, and the rest is unexplained. The D gene and trimming were derived from the DNA, and the V and J assignments and clone size from that table. For this sample the table gives 150,000 to 200,000 clones, of which 86% were detected only once. Jointly, the top ten make up about 1.5% of the sample. A distance of 17 bases separates the germline ends of V and J, which lose 5 bases and 10 bases respectively. Spanning cysteine to phenylalanine, the CDR3 consists of 14 amino acids. The read is trimmed to its CDR3 DNA, 42 bases read in frame from base 1. CDR1 and CDR2 are read off the germline V gene as SGHAT and FQNNGV.

Separate from the approximately 700-subject first cohort, the validation cohort of some 130 subjects was the group to which the donors belonged. This receptor chain uses TRBV11-2 and TRBJ1-4; tentative D gene TRBD1, with 5 bases matching. The clonotype originates from a woman between 18 and 29 years old in good health and CMV-seronegative. Sample: PBMCs. The CDR3 reads CASSRDWAAGKLFF. The nucleotides are TGTGCCAGCAGCCGGGACTGGGCCGCTGGAAAACTGTTTTTT.